A selection of T cell receptor beta chains follows, all from one sample in a study of T-cell reconstitution after alpha-beta-depleted transplantation in children. One entry per CDR3 protein results from TCRdb running MiXCR on the PCR reads. Of 200,000 to 250,000 distinct CDR3 sequences detected, approximately 10% appear once; the ten largest clones hold 28%. The material sequenced was PBMCs, taken before TCRalphabeta/CD19-depleted stem cell transplant. Receptors were obtained from a child in the first two years of life with acute myeloid leukemia, due to receive a stem cell transplant. The CDR3 runs from the conserved cysteine through the conserved F or W. Each record gives: V gene, CDR3 length, J gene, clone size, D gene, CDR3 protein, CDR3 DNA. The D gene is left open where the match is weak. Size is omitted from some rows. Given values are once, few, many or a class for expanded clones.

V: TRBV5-1; length: 13; J: TRBJ1-6; size: many; D: .; CDR3: CASSLEGDSPLHF; DNA: TGCGCCAGCAGCTTGGAAGGGGACTCACCCCTCCACTTT
V: TRBV27; length: 14; J: TRBJ2-1; size: many; D: TRBD2; CDR3: CASPPGTNPNEQFF; DNA: TGTGCCAGCCCCCCCGGGACTAACCCCAATGAGCAGTTCTTC
V: TRBV7-2; length: 15; J: TRBJ1-3; size: many; D: .; CDR3: CASNTRGNTGNTIYF; DNA: TGTGCCAGCAACACCCGAGGAAACACTGGAAACACCATATATTTT
V: TRBV5-1; length: 16; J: TRBJ1-2; size: many; D: .; CDR3: CASSSGPPQANYGYTF; DNA: TGCGCCAGCAGCTCCGGGCCACCCCAGGCTAACTATGGCTACACCTTC
V: TRBV29-1; length: 12; J: TRBJ2-7; size: many; D: .; CDR3: CSVALFGYEQYF; DNA: TGCAGCGTTGCCCTTTTCGGCTACGAGCAGTACTTC
V: TRBV5-1; length: 15; J: TRBJ1-5; size: .; D: .; CDR3: CASSLGGGEYQPQHF; DNA: TGCGCCAGCAGCTTGGGTGGGGGTGAGTATCAGCCCCAGCATTTT
V: TRBV3-1; length: 15; J: TRBJ2-1; size: .; D: .; CDR3: CATSKDGRGGGEQFF; DNA: TGTGCCACCAGCAAAGACGGGAGAGGGGGCGGAGAGCAGTTCTTC
V: TRBV28; length: 15; J: TRBJ1-1; size: many; D: TRBD1; CDR3: CASSSYGTGHTEAFF; DNA: TGTGCCAGCAGTTCGTACGGGACAGGACACACTGAAGCTTTCTTT
V: TRBV6-2/TRBV6-3; length: 14; J: TRBJ2-3; size: many; D: TRBD2; CDR3: CASSKTSGADTQYF; DNA: TGTGCCAGCAGTAAGACTAGCGGGGCAGATACGCAGTATTTT
V: TRBV30; length: 11; J: TRBJ2-1; size: many; D: .; CDR3: CARGVGNEQFF; DNA: TGTGCCCGGGGAGTAGGCAATGAGCAGTTCTTC
V: TRBV29-1; length: 12; J: TRBJ1-1; size: many; D: .; CDR3: CSVGTWETEAFF; DNA: TGCAGCGTTGGGACCTGGGAGACTGAAGCTTTCTTT
V: TRBV7-9; length: 16; J: TRBJ2-3; size: few; D: .; CDR3: CASSVSTAPLADTQYF; DNA: TGTGCCAGCAGCGTATCTACCGCCCCTCTGGCCGATACGCAGTATTTT
V: TRBV11-2; length: 14; J: TRBJ1-2; size: many; D: TRBD1; CDR3: CASSGFTGGSGYTF; DNA: TGTGCCAGCAGCGGGTTTACAGGGGGCTCTGGCTACACCTTC
V: TRBV4-1; length: 15; J: TRBJ2-7; size: many; D: .; CDR3: CASSQESVSDYEQYF; DNA: TGCGCCAGCAGCCAAGAAAGTGTCAGCGACTACGAGCAGTACTTC
V: TRBV5-5; length: 17; J: TRBJ1-2; size: many; D: TRBD1; CDR3: CASGTRDRRPLWGGYTF; DNA: TGTGCCAGCGGGACCCGGGACAGAAGGCCCCTGTGGGGTGGCTACACCTTC
V: TRBV28; length: 14; J: TRBJ2-1; size: many; D: .; CDR3: CASSPMGLYNEQFF; DNA: TGTGCCAGCAGCCCGATGGGACTTTACAATGAGCAGTTCTTC
V: TRBV7-8; length: 16; J: TRBJ1-6; size: many; D: .; CDR3: CASSLAGAGNNSPLHF; DNA: TGTGCCAGCAGCTTAGCAGGGGCCGGGAATAATTCACCCCTCCACTTT
V: TRBV6-5; length: 16; J: TRBJ1-5; size: many; D: .; CDR3: CASSYSAVLGNQPQHF; DNA: TGTGCCAGCAGTTACTCGGCAGTGTTGGGCAATCAGCCCCAGCATTTT
V: TRBV30; length: 13; J: TRBJ2-7; size: many; D: TRBD1; CDR3: CAWGTGVSYEQYF; DNA: TGTGCCTGGGGTACAGGGGTCTCCTACGAGCAGTACTTC
V: TRBV29-1; length: 13; J: TRBJ1-1; size: .; D: .; CDR3: CSVVPGGGTEAFF; DNA: TGCAGCGTTGTCCCAGGAGGCGGCACTGAAGCTTTCTTT
V: TRBV11-2; length: 16; J: TRBJ2-1; size: many; D: .; CDR3: CASSLIAATREDEQFF; DNA: TGTGCCAGCAGCTTAATAGCGGCCACTCGAGAAGATGAGCAGTTCTTC
V: TRBV7-9; length: 17; J: TRBJ1-2; size: many; D: .; CDR3: CASSNVKTGTHHYGYTF; DNA: TGTGCCAGCAGCAACGTCAAAACCGGGACCCATCACTATGGCTACACCTTC
V: TRBV2; length: 13; J: TRBJ2-7; size: many; D: TRBD1; CDR3: CAMTGVDSYEQYF; DNA: TGTGCCATGACAGGGGTAGACTCCTACGAGCAGTACTTC
V: TRBV7-2; length: 15; J: TRBJ2-1; size: many; D: TRBD2; CDR3: CASSPGLAGEYEQFF; DNA: TGTGCCAGCAGCCCTGGACTAGCGGGAGAGTATGAGCAGTTCTTC
V: TRBV20-1; length: 16; J: TRBJ1-5; size: many; D: .; CDR3: CSAILRDDYSNQPQHF; DNA: TGCAGTGCTATACTCCGGGACGACTATAGCAATCAGCCCCAGCATTTT
V: TRBV12-3/TRBV12-4; length: 15; J: TRBJ1-1; size: many; D: .; CDR3: CASRSGGGVNTEAFF; DNA: TGTGCCAGCAGGTCAGGTGGGGGGGTGAACACTGAAGCTTTCTTT
V: TRBV6-1; length: 14; J: TRBJ1-5; size: many; D: TRBD1; CDR3: CASSATGLNQPQHF; DNA: TGTGCCAGCAGTGCGACAGGGCTCAATCAGCCCCAGCATTTT
V: TRBV15; length: 14; J: TRBJ2-7; size: many; D: .; CDR3: CATSPRDSTYEQYF; DNA: TGTGCCACCAGCCCCCGGGACTCTACCTACGAGCAGTACTTC